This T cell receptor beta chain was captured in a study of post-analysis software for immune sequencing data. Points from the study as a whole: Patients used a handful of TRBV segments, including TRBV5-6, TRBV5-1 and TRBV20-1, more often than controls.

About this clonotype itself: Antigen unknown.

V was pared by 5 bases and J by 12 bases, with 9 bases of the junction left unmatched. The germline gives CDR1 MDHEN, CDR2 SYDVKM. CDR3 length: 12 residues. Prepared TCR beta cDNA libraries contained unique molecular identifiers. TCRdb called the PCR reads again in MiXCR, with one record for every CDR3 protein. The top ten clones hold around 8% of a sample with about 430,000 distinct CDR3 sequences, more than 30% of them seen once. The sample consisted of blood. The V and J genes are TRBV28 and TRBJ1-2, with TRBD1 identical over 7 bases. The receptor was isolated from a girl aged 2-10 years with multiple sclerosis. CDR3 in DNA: TGTGCCAGCAGTCAACGGGACAGTGGGAACACCTTC. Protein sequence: CASSQRDSGNTF.